This T cell receptor (beta chain) was identified during a study of T cells after yellow fever vaccination. Across the study: Libraries from low-cell-number fractions were prepared with the SMART-Seq v4 Ultra Low Input RNA kit.

The study made its TCR cDNA through 5'RACE template switching. That step introduced a universal primer site along with UMIs. Each CDR3 protein gets one entry after TCRdb re-called the 5' RACE reads with MiXCR. The repertoire holds under 700,000 distinct CDR3 sequences, with around a sixth as singletons. The length of the CDR3 is 17 residues. Germline assignment: CDR1 SGHDT and CDR2 YYEEEE. Trimming removed 2 bases from V and 1 base from J; junction bases left unmatched: 2. This TCR came from a man aged 18-30 years who received the YFV17D yellow fever vaccine. The chain carries TRBV5-6 and TRBJ2-3; 15 bases are a match to TRBD2. This specimen was PBMCs, taken 4 to 6 days after the first yellow fever vaccination. CDR3: CASSFRTSGGGTDTQYF. The CDR3 DNA is TGTGCCAGCAGCTTCCGGACTAGCGGGGGGGGCACAGATACGCAGTATTTT.